Shown below are 6 T cell receptor beta chains from a single sample sequenced in a study of molecular identifiers for immune sequencing clone quantification. One entry per CDR3 protein, called by TCRdb with MiXCR from the PCR reads. This table has approximately 670,000 distinct CDR3 sequences, about 20% appearing once. The sample comprised naive CD8+ T cells from blood, with Jurkat cell RNA spiked in. Noted subset: FACS-sorted CD8+CD4-CCR7+CD45RA+ naive T cells. The receptors shown here come from a human donor in good health. Some libraries in this study had Jurkat cell RNA spiked in.

On this clonotype itself: One end of the junction is discordant with germline, which a read error may explain. The rearrangement links TRBV6-5 to TRBJ1-4; D is ambiguous. The CDR3 consists of 15 residues. Germline CDR1 and CDR2: MNHEY and SVGAGI. The DNA of the CDR3 is TGTGCCGGCAGTTACTCGCCCTTAGGCGGCGAAAAACTGTTTTTT. Residues: CAGSYSPLGGEKLFF.

As to this clonotype: This may be a read error: a much more frequent sequence differs by one nucleotide. The chain uses TRBV4-3 and TRBJ2-7; no clear D. The CDR3 is 15 residues long. Trimming removed 0 bases at V and 2 bases at J, with 11 bases between. The germline V gene encodes CDR1 LGHNA and CDR2 YSLEER. The CDR3 region has the DNA TGCGCCAGCAGCCAAGATGCCCAGAGCCCCTACGAGCAGTACTTC. It encodes CASSQDAQSPYEQYF.

On this clonotype: A read error is possible here, since a much larger clone lies one base away. V is TRBV28 and J is TRBJ1-5; D gene ambiguous. Germline-derived CDR1 and CDR2 are MDHEN and SYDVKM. The CDR3 loop spans 15 amino acids. The CDR3 sequence is CASSLVPGPNQHQHF. The CDR3 coding sequence is TGTGCCAGCAGTTTGGTTCCAGGCCCCAATCAGCACCAGCATTTT.

This clonotype was seen a handful of times. This chain connects TRBV11-2 to TRBJ1-4; maybe TRBD1 (5 bases). CDR1 and CDR2 (germline): SGHAT, FQNNGV. The CDR3 covers 17 residues. The V gene lost 1 base and the J gene lost 13 bases, with 25 bases spanning the gap. The CDR3 spells CASSLGRETAQPTGLFF. The CDR3 region has the DNA TGTGCCAGCAGCTTAGGTAGGGAGACAGCCCAGCCAACTGGACTGTTTTTT.

CDR3 coding DNA: TGCAGTGCCAGGATAGATACGCAGTATTTT. It encodes CSARIDTQYF. The chain combines TRBV20-1 with TRBJ2-3, with D unclear. This CDR3 is 10 amino acids long. Trimming shortened V by 6 bases and J by 5 bases, and 6 bases separated the two germline ends. Germline V gives CDR1 DFQATT, CDR2 SNEGSKA (reference sequence).

This clonotype was picked up many times. This CDR3 is CASSPQTVFLEQYF. In nucleotides, the CDR3 is TGTGCCAGTAGTCCCCAGACTGTTTTCCTCGAGCAGTACTTC. The genes are TRBV19 and TRBJ2-7; D gene uncertain. In germline, CDR1 is LNHDA, CDR2 SQIVND (reference sequence). Trimming left V 5 bases short and J 6 bases short, with 17 bases between. The CDR3 contains 14 residues. Based on the CDR3 plus reference TRBV19 and TRBJ2-7, the full variable domain is DGGITQSPKYLFRKEGQNVTLSCEQNLNHDAMYWYRQDPGQGLRLIYYSQIVNDFQKGDIAEGYSVSREKKESFPLTVTSAQKNPTAFYLCASSPQTVFLEQYFGPGTRLTVT.